This TCR beta chain was recorded in a study of PD-1 blockade in classical Hodgkin lymphoma (dated by TCRdb to about 2020). A note on the overall study: Nivolumab dosing was 3 mg/kg intravenously every 2 weeks, continuing until either disease progression or unacceptable toxicity. To define a peripheral blood immune signature of response to PD-1 blockade in classical Hodgkin lymphoma, the study combined TCR beta sequencing with CyTOF.

In regard to this clone: There is no known antigen for this receptor. One base away there is no much larger clone; base qualities are not given.

Reading the label with the study, this specimen's time point is: cycle 4 day 1 (C4D1), after around six weeks of nivolumab. Relapse after autologous stem cell transplantation had occurred in all trial patients, and cohorts A, B and C were distinguished by prior brentuximab vedotin exposure. The trial cohort comprised some 60 patients with relapsed/refractory classical Hodgkin lymphoma whose best overall responses were complete response, partial response or progressive disease. Single-agent nivolumab was administered to trial patients in the multi-cohort phase II CheckMate 205 trial. An independent review committee assessed best overall response by applying the 2007 International Working Group response criteria. Trial PBMCs were collected just before the start of nivolumab (C1D1) and during therapy at cycle 2 day 1 and cycle 4 day 1. Peripheral blood was collected in 8 mL Vacutainer Cell Preparation Tubes, from which PBMCs were isolated by centrifugation and then cryopreserved.

Genomic DNA was extracted with the Qiagen DNeasy kit from unsorted PBMCs and from negatively selected CD4+ and CD8+ fractions. TCR beta CDR3 regions were amplified by immunoSEQ multiplex PCR using primers annealing to V and J segments. A synthetic immune receptor repertoire was used to minimize amplification bias, and any residual bias was removed computationally once sequencing was done. As for how the authors treated the data: Repertoire diversity was quantified as the Shannon entropy index using custom Python scripts. Unsorted, CD4+ and CD8+ repertoires were examined separately, except in combined analyses, for which CD4+ and CD8+ sequences were merged in silico. Clonal expansion was defined as at least a 2-fold frequency increase after treatment relative to C1D1, with a pseudocount of 0.5 for undetected baseline clones. Clones with 0 or 1 copy at C1D1 were classified as singleton clones, and clones with 2 or more copies were classified as non-singleton clones. By matching protein sequences in sorted samples from the same patient, clones expanded in unsorted samples were annotated as CD4+, CD8+ or unknown. Diversity changes from C1D1 to C4D1 were tested in paired samples using Wilcoxon tests. TCRdb re-hosts the immuneACCESS table, in-frame sequences only. Its copies lack some clones; in the studies checked, an unresolved V gene accounts for under half of them, and the cause for the rest is not known. V and J calls and clone size are given by that table; D and trimming were obtained from the DNA. In all, the sample holds around 35,000 clones, and approximately 65% of those were seen once. Jointly, the top ten make up under 4.5% of the sample.

Reading from cysteine to phenylalanine, the CDR3 counts 15 amino acids. Only the CDR3 DNA is retained, 45 bases long and in frame from the first base. The germline V end is reduced by 2 bases and the J end by 4 bases; junction bases left unmatched: 7. Via the germline V gene, CDR1 is SGHDT and CDR2 YYEEEE. General study outcomes and caveats: Lower diversity was seen in patients whose nivolumab began less than 1 year after ASCT, and these patients were left out of later analyses so that immune reconstitution would not confound the results. CD4+ but not CD8+ TCR diversity rose significantly by C4D1 (p=0.0027 vs p=0.16), most apparent in complete responders (p=0.02). The study covered only a single clinical trial cohort, and the causes of the repertoire differences, possibly disease activity or prior therapy, were still not defined. Trial patients with a complete response had baseline diversity similar to that of newly diagnosed patients, while partial responders and progressors had significantly lower diversity. Baseline TCR diversity was reported to be lower in newly diagnosed patients than in healthy donors and to be lower still in relapsed/refractory patients.

The specimen was peripheral blood mononuclear cells (PBMCs), collected before the fourth cycle of nivolumab. The chain is encoded by TRBV5-6 joined to TRBJ1-2, and 8 junction bases match TRBD1. The clonotype comes from a human donor with classical Hodgkin lymphoma. The bases read TGTGCCAGCAGCTTTTCCGGGACAGGCCTCTATGGCTACACCTTC. Translated, this gives CASSFSGTGLYGYTF. The CDR3, completed at both ends by the reference TRBV5-6 and TRBJ1-2 genes, gives the full variable domain DAGVTQSPTHLIKTRGQQVTLRCSPKSGHDTVSWYQQALGQGPQFIFQYYEEEERQRGNFPDRFSGHQFPNYSSELNVNALLLGDSALYLCASSFSGTGLYGYTFGSGTRLTVV.